Included here is one T cell receptor beta chain sequence, with context. TCRdb reprocessed the 5' RACE reads via MiXCR and lists one record per CDR3 protein. The sample consists of 50,000 to 75,000 distinct CDR3 sequences, 6.3% of them appearing once. The data were taken from a study of spatial heterogeneity in lung cancer. Regarding time point: sample taken at primary tumor resection. Sequencing of whole RNA from tumor, nontumor lung or frozen PBMC involved no sorting. The specimen was PBMCs, collected at surgery. The sequence was obtained from a female donor with early-stage non-small cell lung cancer.

CDR3 protein: CATSLGTSGTDTQYF. CDR3 DNA sequence: TGTGCCACCTCATTGGGGACTAGCGGCACAGATACGCAGTATTTT. The chain employs TRBV12-3 or TRBV12-4 and TRBJ2-3; 10 bases line up with TRBD2. The CDR3 runs 15 residues. Trimming removed 10 bases from V and 1 base from J; junction bases left unmatched: 8.